The TCR beta chain under discussion was sequenced for a study of tumor-infiltrating lymphocytes in primary liver carcinoma. Starting material for RNA and DNA co-extraction consisted of about 20-30 mg of unsorted bulk tissue. Patients in the cohort were treatment-naive and living with chronic HBV infection. A primer matching the constant region was used to make TCR beta cDNA from 450 to 550 ng of total RNA. A slightly modified ARM-PCR protocol with three nested multiplex PCR rounds produced these TCR beta libraries. In the first two PCR rounds, TRBV1-TRBV30 forward primers were paired with a C-beta reverse primer, and each round lasted approximately 10 cycles. Each CDR3 protein is one row after TCRdb ran MiXCR on the multiplex PCR reads. Here the sample spans roughly 30,000 distinct CDR3 sequences, approximately 71% being singletons. For this clonotype: A junction end diverges from the germline sequence, so it may reflect a read error.

The CDR3 consists of 12 residues. The germline V gene has CDR1 SEHNR and CDR2 FQNEAQ (reference sequence). This rearrangement joins TRBV7-9 to TRBJ1-2; D ambiguous. Sample: liver tumor tissue from sampling region 3. The subset was: tumor region T3, left-lateral pole. The receptor was derived from a woman aged 30 to 39 with primary liver carcinoma and hepatitis B virus infection. The CDR3 loop reads CAGSLMKYGHTF. DNA for the CDR3: TGTGCCGGCAGCTTAATGAAGTACGGCCACACCTTC.